Described below is a single T cell receptor (beta chain) sequence and its context. The data were obtained in a study of technical replicates of blood from a handful of donors. V was trimmed by 5 bases and J by 14 bases, leaving 14 bases between them. CDR1 MGHRA and CDR2 YSYEKL come from the germline V gene. The CDR3 runs to 11 residues. The repertoire was sequenced with immunoSEQ multiplex PCR; TCRdb's copy has only in-frame clones and lacks some. The sample has more than 60,000 clones; around 93% are singletons. The sample comprised T cells isolated from PBMCs. The receptor comes from a human donor in good health. The rearrangement joins TRBV4-1 to TRBJ2-3; D unclear. Here the CDR3 DNA reads TGCGCCAGCAGCTATGCGGCCGGTATGTATTTT. Amino acid sequence: CASSYAAGMYF.